The 16 T cell receptor beta chains given below trace back to one sample, sequenced in a study of radiotherapy plus CTLA-4 blockade in lung cancer. The assay was immunoSEQ multiplex PCR, and TCRdb's table has in-frame clones only and misses some. The table lists 65,000 to 70,000 clones, around 80% of them singletons. Sequencing was performed on peripheral blood, taken from a patient treated with radiotherapy plus ipilimumab. Receptors were obtained from a human donor with non-small cell lung cancer who had a complete response to radiotherapy plus ipilimumab.

This clone has only a few counts. The V call is TRBV6-6, the J call TRBJ2-7, with D perhaps assigned TRBD1 or TRBD2 (5 bases each). Trimming removed 7 bases at V and 5 bases at J, with 21 bases between. This CDR3 contains 15 residues. Per germline, CDR1 MNHNY and CDR2 SVGAGI (reference sequence). The CDR3 nucleotides are TGTGCCAGCACCTGGACAAGCCACCGAGGGGACGAGCAGTACTTC. Translation gives CASTWTSHRGDEQYF.

The V and J genes are TRBV19 and TRBJ2-2; 7 bases line up with TRBD2. This CDR3 has 14 residues. Trimming removed 11 bases from V and 4 bases from J; junction bases left unmatched: 10. CDR1 and CDR2 (germline): LNHDA, SQIVND (reference sequence). The CDR3 sequence is CAGGSGTLTGELFF. The CDR3, as DNA: TGTGCCGGGGGAAGCGGGACCCTCACCGGGGAGCTGTTTTTT.

J is TRBJ2-1 and V is TRBV2; 13 nucleotides align to TRBD2. Germline V CDR1 and CDR2: SNHLY, FYNNEI. The ends lost 6 bases at V and 4 bases at J; junction bases unmatched: 3. The CDR3 has 15 amino acids. The CDR3 coding sequence is TGTGCCAGCAGGACTAGCGGGAGGTCATACAATGAGCAGTTCTTC. Protein product: CASRTSGRSYNEQFF.

The chain is built from TRBV5-6 and TRBJ2-3; 8 nucleotides agree with TRBD2. CDR1 and CDR2 from the germline V gene are SGHDT and YYEEEE. CDR3 size: 14 residues. J was trimmed by 5 bases and V by 0 bases; bases with no gene match: 2. The DNA of the CDR3 is TGTGCCAGCAGCTTGGGGCTAGCGGGAGATACGCAGTATTTT. This gives the protein CASSLGLAGDTQYF.

The chain couples TRBV5-1 to TRBJ2-7; D uncertain. CDR1 is SGHRS and CDR2 is YFSETQ in the germline V gene. V lost 0 bases, J lost 4 bases, and 8 bases lay in between. There are 13 residues in the CDR3. CDR3 sequence reads: CASSLGDGYEQYF. CDR3 in DNA: TGCGCCAGCAGCTTGGGGGATGGTTACGAGCAGTACTTC.

V gene TRBV21-1 combines with J gene TRBJ2-7; the D call of TRBD1 is as the table states it, not checked on the DNA. TRBV21-1 is listed as a pseudogene. This CDR3 has 14 residues. The CDR3 nucleotides are TGTGCCAGCAGCAAAAGGAGGGGGCGCTGGGAGCAGTACGTC. Protein product: CASSKRRGRWEQYV.

The chain joins TRBV19 to TRBJ2-5; 7 nucleotides line up with TRBD1. The CDR3 contains 14 residues. V was clipped by 3 bases and J by 1 base; unmatched bases: 2. Germline-derived CDR1 and CDR2 are LNHDA and SQIVND (reference sequence). DNA of the CDR3: TGTGCCAGTAGTATTTCAGGGGGCCAAGAGACCCAGTACTTC. Translated, it gives CASSISGGQETQYF.

This clone is a singleton in its sample. The rearrangement links TRBV7-2 to TRBJ1-5; TRBD1 might be the D (5 bases). V was clipped by 3 bases and J by 3 bases, with 15 bases between them. CDR1 and CDR2 from the germline V gene are SGHTA and FQGNSA. This CDR3 contains 16 residues. CDR3 coding DNA: TGTGCCAGCAGCTTGACTCGGGACGGCTCCAATCAGCCCCAGCATTTT. It yields the protein CASSLTRDGSNQPQHF.

V gene TRBV11-3 combines with J gene TRBJ1-1; D is ambiguous. Germline CDR1 SGHNT, CDR2 YENEEA. Trimming shortened V by 1 base and J by 5 bases, and 5 bases separated the two germline ends. The CDR3 contains 12 residues. The CDR3, as DNA: TGTGCCAGCAGCTTAGTTTCAACTGAAGCTTTCTTT. Its protein product is CASSLVSTEAFF.

The chain joins TRBV25-1 to TRBJ2-3; no clear D. V lost 5 bases and J 5 bases, leaving 17 bases between the germline ends. CDR1 and CDR2 from the germline V gene are MGHDK and SYGVNS. The CDR3 has 15 amino acids. The CDR3 nucleotides read TGTGCCAGCAGTAGGCGGCCCTCGGGCGTAGATACGCAGTATTTT. The encoded protein is CASSRRPSGVDTQYF.

J is TRBJ1-1 and V is TRBV27; D not resolved. This CDR3 contains 12 residues. V shed 6 bases and J shed 2 bases, with 7 bases lying between them. In germline, CDR1 is MNHEY, CDR2 SMNVEV (reference sequence). The CDR3 sequence: CASRALNTEAFF. The CDR3 DNA follows: TGTGCCAGCAGGGCCCTAAACACTGAAGCTTTCTTT.

V usage is TRBV7-2 and J usage is TRBJ2-5, with D unclear. This CDR3 comprises 13 residues. Germline-derived CDR1 and CDR2 are SGHTA and FQGNSA. Trimming pared 3 bases from V and 1 base from J, leaving 6 bases between. CDR3 coding DNA: TGTGCCAGCAGCTTGAGGCTCCAAGAGACCCAGTACTTC. This translates into CASSLRLQETQYF.

Here the CDR3 reads CASSPQRSLFF. The CDR3 DNA reads TGTGCCAGCTCCCCCCAGAGGTCGCTGTTTTTT. The rearrangement links TRBV18 to TRBJ2-2, with D unresolved. The length of the CDR3 is 11 residues. Deletions cut 6 bases from V and 13 bases from J, with 12 bases between. CDR1 and CDR2 (germline): KGHSH, LQKENI.

This chain uses TRBV27 with TRBJ2-3; no reliable D call. Germline CDR1 is MNHEY and CDR2 is SMNVEV (reference sequence). The CDR3 has 13 residues. Trimming took off 4 bases at V and 1 base at J, with 6 bases between the two ends. The CDR3 region has the DNA TGTGCCAGCAGTTCGTGGGGCACAGATACGCAGTATTTT. It codes for CASSSWGTDTQYF.

The V call is TRBV6-5, the J call TRBJ1-1; D gene uncertain. CDR3 size: 11 residues. Trimming shortened V by 11 bases and J by 7 bases, and 14 bases separated the two germline ends. From germline, CDR1 is MNHEY and CDR2 SVGAGI. This chain's CDR3 is CAASSRLEAFF. In nucleotides, the CDR3 is TGTGCCGCTTCCAGCCGACTTGAAGCTTTCTTT.

In its sample, this clone was seen once. The J gene is TRBJ2-7, the V gene TRBV23-1; 9 positions agree with TRBD2. TRBV23-1 is labeled an ORF, and its function is uncertain. Trimming cost V 8 bases and J 4 bases; bases outside gene matches: 15. This CDR3 is built from 16 residues. The CDR3 DNA is TGCGCCAGCCTCATTGTGGCGGGAGGGCCTGGGTACGAGCAGTACGTC. This codes for CASLIVAGGPGYEQYV.